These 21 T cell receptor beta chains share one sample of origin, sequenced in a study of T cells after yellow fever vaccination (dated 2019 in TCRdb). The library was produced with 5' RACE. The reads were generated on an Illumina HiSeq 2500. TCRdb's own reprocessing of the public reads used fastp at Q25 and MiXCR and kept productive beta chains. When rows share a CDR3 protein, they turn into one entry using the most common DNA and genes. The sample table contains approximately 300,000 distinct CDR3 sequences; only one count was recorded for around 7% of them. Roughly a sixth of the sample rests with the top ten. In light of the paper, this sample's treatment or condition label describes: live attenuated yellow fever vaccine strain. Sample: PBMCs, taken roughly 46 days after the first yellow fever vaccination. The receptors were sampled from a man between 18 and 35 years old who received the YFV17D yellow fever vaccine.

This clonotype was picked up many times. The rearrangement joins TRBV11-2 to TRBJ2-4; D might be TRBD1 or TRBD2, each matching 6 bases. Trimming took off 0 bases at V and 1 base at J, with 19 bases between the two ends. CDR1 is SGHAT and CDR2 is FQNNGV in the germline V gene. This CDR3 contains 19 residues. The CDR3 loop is CASSLDPGARGLAKNIQYF. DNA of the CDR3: TGTGCCAGCAGCTTAGATCCGGGGGCAAGGGGGTTGGCCAAAAACATTCAGTACTTC.

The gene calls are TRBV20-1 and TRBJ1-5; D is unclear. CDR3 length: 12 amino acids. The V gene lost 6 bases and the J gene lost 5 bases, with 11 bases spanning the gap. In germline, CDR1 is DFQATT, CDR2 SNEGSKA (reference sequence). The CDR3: CSAKNGDQPQHF. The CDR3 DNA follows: TGCAGTGCCAAGAATGGGGATCAGCCCCAGCATTTT.

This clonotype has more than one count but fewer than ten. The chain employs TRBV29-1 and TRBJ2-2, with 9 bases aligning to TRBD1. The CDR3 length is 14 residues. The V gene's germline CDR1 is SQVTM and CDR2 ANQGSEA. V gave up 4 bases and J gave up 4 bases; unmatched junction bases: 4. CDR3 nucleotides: TGCAGCGTTGGCCGGGACAGGGTCACCGGGGAGCTGTTTTTT. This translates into CSVGRDRVTGELFF.

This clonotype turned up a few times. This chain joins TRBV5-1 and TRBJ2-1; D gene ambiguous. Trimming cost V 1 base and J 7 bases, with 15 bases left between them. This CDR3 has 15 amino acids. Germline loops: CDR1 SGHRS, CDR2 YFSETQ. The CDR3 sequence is CASSLLPGSANEQFF. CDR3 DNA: TGCGCCAGCAGCTTGCTCCCAGGTTCGGCAAATGAGCAGTTCTTC.

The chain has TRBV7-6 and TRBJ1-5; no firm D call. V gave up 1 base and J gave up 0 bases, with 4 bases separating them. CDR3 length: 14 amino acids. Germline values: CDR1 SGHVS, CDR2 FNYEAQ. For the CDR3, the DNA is TGTGCCAGCAGCTTAGAAGTTAGCAATCAGCCCCAGCATTTT. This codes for CASSLEVSNQPQHF.

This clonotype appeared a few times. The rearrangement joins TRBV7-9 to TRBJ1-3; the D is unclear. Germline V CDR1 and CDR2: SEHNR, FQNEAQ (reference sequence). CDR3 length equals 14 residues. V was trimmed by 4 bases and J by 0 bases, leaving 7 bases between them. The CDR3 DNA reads TGTGCCAGCAGCTCCTATCTCTCTGGAAACACCATATATTTT. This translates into CASSSYLSGNTIYF.

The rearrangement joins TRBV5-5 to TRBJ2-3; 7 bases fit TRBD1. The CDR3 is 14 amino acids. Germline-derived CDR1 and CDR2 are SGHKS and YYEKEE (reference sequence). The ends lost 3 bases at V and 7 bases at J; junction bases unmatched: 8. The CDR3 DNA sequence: TGTGCCAGCAGCTCCGGACAGGCCCCCTATACGCAGTATTTT. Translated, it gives CASSSGQAPYTQYF.

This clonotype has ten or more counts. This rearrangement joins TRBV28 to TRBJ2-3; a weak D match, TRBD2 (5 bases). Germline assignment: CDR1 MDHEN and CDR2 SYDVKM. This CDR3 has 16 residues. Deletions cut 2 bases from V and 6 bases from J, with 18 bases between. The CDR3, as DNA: TGTGCCAGCAGTTTAAGCGTCCCGCGGGCCACCGATACGCAGTATTTT. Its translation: CASSLSVPRATDTQYF.

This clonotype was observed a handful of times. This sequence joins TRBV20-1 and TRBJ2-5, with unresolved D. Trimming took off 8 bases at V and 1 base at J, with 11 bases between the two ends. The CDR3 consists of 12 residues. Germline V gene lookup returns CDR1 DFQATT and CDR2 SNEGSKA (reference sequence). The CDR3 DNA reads TGCAGTACTGGACGAGGCCAAGAGACCCAGTACTTC. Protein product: CSTGRGQETQYF.

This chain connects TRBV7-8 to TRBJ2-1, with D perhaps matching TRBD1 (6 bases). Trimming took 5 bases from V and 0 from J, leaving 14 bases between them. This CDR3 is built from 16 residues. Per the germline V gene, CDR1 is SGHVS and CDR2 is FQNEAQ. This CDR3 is CASSATGQHSYNEQFF. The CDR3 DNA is TGTGCCAGCAGCGCAACTGGACAGCACTCCTACAATGAGCAGTTCTTC.

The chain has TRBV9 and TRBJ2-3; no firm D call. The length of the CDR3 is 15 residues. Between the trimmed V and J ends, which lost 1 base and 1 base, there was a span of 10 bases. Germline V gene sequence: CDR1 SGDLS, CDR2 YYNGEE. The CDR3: CASSVSGPRTDTQYF. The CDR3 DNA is TGTGCCAGCAGCGTATCAGGTCCCCGCACAGATACGCAGTATTTT.

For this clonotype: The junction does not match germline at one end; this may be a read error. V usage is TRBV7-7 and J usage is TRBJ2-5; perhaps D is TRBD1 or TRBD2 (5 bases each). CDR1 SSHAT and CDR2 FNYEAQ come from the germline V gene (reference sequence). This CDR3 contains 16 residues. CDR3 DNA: TGTGCTAGCAGCTTAGGGCCGGGGCAGTCCTCCGAGACCCAGTACTTC. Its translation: CASSLGPGQSSETQYF.

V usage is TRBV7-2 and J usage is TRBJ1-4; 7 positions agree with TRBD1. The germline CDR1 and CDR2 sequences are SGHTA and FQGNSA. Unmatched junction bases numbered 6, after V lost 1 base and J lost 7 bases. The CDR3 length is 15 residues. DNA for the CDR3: TGTGCCAGCAGCTTAGGGGGCAGGGGGGGTGAAAAACTGTTTTTT. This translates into CASSLGGRGGEKLFF.

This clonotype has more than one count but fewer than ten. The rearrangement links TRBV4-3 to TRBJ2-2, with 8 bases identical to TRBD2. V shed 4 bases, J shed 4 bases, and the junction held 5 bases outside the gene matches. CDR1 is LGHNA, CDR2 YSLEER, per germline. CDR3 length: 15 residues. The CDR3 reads CASSLALAGTGELFF. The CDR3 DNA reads TGCGCCAGCAGCCTCGCCCTAGCGGGCACCGGGGAGCTGTTTTTT.

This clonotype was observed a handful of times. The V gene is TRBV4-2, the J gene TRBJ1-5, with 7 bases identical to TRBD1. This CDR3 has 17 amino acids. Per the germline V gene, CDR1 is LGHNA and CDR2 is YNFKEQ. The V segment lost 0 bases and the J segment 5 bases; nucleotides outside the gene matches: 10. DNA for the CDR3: TGTGCCAGCAGCCAAGACGCCCCGGGACAGAGAGATCAGCCCCAGCATTTT. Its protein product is CASSQDAPGQRDQPQHF.

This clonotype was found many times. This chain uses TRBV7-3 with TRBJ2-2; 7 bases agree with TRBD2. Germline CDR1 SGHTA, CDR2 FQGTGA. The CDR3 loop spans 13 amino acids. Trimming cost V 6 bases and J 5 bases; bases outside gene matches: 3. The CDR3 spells CASSSLATGELFF. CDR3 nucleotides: TGTGCCAGCAGTTCACTAGCGACCGGGGAGCTGTTTTTT.

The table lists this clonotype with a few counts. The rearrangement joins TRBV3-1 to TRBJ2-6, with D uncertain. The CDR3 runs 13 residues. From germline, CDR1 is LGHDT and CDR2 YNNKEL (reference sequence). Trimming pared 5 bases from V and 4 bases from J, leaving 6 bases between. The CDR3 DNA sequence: TGTGCCAGCAGCAAGGCCGGGGCCAACGTCCTGACTTTC. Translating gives CASSKAGANVLTF.

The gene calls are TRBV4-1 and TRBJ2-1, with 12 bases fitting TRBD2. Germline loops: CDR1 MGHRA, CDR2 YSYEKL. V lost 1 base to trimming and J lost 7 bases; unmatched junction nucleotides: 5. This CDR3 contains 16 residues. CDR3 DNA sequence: TGCGCCAGCAGCCAAGTACTAGCGGGGGGCGAAAATGAGCAGTTCTTC. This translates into CASSQVLAGGENEQFF.

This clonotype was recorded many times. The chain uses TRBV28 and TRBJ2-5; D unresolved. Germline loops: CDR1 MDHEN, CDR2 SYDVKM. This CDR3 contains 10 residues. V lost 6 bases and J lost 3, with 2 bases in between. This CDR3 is CASRKETQYF. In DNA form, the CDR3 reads TGTGCCAGCAGAAAAGAGACCCAGTACTTC.

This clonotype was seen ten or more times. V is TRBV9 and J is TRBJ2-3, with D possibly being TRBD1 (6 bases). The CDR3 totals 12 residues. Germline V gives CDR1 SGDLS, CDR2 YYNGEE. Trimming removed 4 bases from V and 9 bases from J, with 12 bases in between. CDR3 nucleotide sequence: TGTGCCAGCAGCAAGTCAGGGGACACGCAGTATTTT. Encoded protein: CASSKSGDTQYF.

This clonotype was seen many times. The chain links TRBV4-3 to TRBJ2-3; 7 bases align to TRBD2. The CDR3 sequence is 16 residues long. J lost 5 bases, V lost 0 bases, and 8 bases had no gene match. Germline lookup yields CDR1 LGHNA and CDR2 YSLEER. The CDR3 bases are TGCGCCAGCAGCCAAGATCACCGGACTAGGGAAGATACGCAGTATTTT. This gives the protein CASSQDHRTREDTQYF.